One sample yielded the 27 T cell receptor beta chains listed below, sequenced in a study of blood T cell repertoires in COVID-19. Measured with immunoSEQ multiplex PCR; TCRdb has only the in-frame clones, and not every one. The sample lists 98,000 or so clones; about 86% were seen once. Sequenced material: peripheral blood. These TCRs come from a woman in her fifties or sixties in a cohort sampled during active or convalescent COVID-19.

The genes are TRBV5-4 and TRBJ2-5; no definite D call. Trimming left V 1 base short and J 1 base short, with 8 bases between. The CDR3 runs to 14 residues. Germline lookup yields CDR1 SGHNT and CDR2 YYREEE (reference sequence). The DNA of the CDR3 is TGTGCCAGCAGCTTGAACGGCGGCCAAGAGACCCAGTACTTC. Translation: CASSLNGGQETQYF.

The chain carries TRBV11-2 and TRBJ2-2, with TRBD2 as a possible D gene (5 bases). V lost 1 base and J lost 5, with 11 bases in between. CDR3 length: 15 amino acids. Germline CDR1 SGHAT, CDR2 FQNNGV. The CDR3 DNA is TGTGCCAGCAGCTTAGGGGGAGTGGGGACCGGGGAGCTGTTTTTT. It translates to CASSLGGVGTGELFF.

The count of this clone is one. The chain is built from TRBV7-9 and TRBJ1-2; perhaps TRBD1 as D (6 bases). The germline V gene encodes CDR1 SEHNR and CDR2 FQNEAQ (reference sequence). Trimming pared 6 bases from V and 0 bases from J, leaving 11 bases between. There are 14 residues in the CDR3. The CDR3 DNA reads TGTGCCAGCAGACCGACAGGAACTAACTATGGCTACACCTTC. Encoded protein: CASRPTGTNYGYTF.

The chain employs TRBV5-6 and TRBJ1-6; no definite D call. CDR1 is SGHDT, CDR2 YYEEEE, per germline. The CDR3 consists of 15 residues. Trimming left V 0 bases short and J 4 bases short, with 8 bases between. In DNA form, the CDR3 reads TGTGCCAGCAGCTTGGTTGGCGGTTATAATTCACCCCTCCACTTT. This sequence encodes CASSLVGGYNSPLHF.

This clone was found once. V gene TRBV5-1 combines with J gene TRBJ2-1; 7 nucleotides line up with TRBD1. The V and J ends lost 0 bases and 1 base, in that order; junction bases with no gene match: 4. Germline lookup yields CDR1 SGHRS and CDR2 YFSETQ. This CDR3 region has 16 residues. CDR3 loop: CASSLGPTGSYNEQFF. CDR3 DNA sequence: TGCGCCAGCAGCTTGGGACCGACAGGGTCCTACAATGAGCAGTTCTTC.

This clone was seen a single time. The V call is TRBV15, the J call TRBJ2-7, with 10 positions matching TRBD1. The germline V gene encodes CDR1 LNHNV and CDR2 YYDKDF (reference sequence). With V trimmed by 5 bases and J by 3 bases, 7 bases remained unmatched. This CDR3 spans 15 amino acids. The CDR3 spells CATSAGTGVGYEQYF. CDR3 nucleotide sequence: TGTGCCACCAGCGCCGGGACAGGGGTAGGCTACGAGCAGTACTTC.

CDR3 in amino acids: CATSRAGTGENIQYF. The CDR3 DNA follows: TGTGCCACCAGTAGGGCCGGGACAGGGGAAAACATTCAGTACTTC. V is TRBV24-1 and J is TRBJ2-4, with 10 bases aligning to TRBD1. The J segment lost 5 bases and the V segment lost 6 bases, leaving 6 bases of the junction unmatched. Germline lookup yields CDR1 KGHDR and CDR2 SFDVKD. The CDR3 length is 15 residues.

CDR3 in amino acids: CASSQAWGGARVDNEQFF. CDR3 in DNA: TGTGCCAGCAGCCAAGCCTGGGGGGGCGCTCGGGTTGACAATGAGCAGTTCTTC. The chain links TRBV4-2 to TRBJ2-1, with D perhaps TRBD2 (7 bases). Between the trimmed V and J ends, which lost 1 base and 5 bases, there was a span of 21 bases. CDR3 length: 18 residues. Germline V gives CDR1 LGHNA, CDR2 YNFKEQ.

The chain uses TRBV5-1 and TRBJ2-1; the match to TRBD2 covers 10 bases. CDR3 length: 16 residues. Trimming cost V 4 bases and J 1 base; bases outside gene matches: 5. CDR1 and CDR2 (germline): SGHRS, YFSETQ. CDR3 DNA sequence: TGCGCCAGCAGCGCCATAGCGGGAGGATCCTACAATGAGCAGTTCTTC. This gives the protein CASSAIAGGSYNEQFF.

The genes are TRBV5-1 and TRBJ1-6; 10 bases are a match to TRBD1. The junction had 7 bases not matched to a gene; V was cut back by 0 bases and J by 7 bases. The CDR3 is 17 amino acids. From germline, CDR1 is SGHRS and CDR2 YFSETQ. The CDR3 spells CASSLDGGQGRNSPLHF. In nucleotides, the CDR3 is TGCGCCAGCAGCTTGGACGGGGGACAGGGGAGGAATTCACCCCTCCACTTT.

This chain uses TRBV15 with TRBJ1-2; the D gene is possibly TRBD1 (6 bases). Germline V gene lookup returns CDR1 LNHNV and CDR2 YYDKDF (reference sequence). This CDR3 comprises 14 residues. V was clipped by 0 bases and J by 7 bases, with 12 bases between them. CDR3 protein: CATSREGGAFGYTF. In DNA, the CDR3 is TGTGCCACCAGCAGAGAAGGGGGGGCGTTTGGCTACACCTTC.

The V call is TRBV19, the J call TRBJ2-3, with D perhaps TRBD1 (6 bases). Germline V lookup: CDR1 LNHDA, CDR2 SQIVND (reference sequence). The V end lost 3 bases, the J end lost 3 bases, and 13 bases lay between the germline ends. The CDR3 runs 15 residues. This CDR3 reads CASSIRQGTTDTQYF. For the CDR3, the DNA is TGTGCCAGTAGTATCAGGCAGGGGACGACAGATACGCAGTATTTT.

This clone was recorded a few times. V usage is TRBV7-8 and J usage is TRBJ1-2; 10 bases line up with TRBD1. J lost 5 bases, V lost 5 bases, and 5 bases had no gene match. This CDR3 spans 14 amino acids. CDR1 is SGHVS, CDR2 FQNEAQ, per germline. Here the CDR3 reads CASSGRTGGYGYTF. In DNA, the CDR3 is TGTGCCAGCAGCGGCCGGACAGGGGGGTATGGCTACACCTTC.

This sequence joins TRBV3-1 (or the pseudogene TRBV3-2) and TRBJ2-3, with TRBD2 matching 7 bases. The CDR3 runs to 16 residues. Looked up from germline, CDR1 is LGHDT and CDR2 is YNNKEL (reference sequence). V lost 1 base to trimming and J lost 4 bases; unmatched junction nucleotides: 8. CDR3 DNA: TGTGCCAGCAGCCAAGTTGGTGGGAGGGTCCCAGATACGCAGTATTTT. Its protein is CASSQVGGRVPDTQYF.

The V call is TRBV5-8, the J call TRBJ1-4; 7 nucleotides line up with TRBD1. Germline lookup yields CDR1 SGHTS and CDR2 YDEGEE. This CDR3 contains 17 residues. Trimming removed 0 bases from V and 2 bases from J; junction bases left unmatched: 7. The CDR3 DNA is TGTGCCAGCAGCTTGGGGCGCGGGACAGTGACTAATGAAAAACTGTTTTTT. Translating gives CASSLGRGTVTNEKLFF.

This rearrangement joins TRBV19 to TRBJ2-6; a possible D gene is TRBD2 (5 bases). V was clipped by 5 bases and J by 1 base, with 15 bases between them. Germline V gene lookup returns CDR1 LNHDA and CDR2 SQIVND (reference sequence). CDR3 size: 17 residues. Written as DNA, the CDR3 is TGTGCCAGTAGTCCTAGCCGGGTATCATCTGGGGCCAACGTCCTGACTTTC. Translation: CASSPSRVSSGANVLTF.

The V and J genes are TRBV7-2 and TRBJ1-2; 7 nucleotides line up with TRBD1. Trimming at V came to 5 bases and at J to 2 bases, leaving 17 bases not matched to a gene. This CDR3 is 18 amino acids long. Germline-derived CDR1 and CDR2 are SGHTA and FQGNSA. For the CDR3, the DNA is TGTGCCAGCAGCCCTAGGGACAGTACTAATTTCTGGAACTATGGCTACACCTTC. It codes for CASSPRDSTNFWNYGYTF.

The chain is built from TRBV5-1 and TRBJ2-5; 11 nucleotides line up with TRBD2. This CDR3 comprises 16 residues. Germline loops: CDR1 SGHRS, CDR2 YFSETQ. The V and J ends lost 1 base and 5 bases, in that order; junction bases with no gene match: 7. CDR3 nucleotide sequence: TGCGCCAGCAGCTTGACGGGGACTAGCGGAGGGGAGACCCAGTACTTC. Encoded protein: CASSLTGTSGGETQYF.

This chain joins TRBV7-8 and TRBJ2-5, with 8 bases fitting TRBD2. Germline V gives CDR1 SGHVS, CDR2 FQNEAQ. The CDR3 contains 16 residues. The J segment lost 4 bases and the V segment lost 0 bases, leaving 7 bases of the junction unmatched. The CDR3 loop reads CASSLAQPGGAETQYF. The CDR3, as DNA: TGTGCCAGCAGCTTAGCACAGCCCGGGGGGGCAGAGACCCAGTACTTC. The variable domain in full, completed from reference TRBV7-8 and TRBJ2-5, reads GAGVSQSPRYKVAKRGQDVALRCDPISGHVSLFWYQQALGQGPEFLTYFQNEAQLDKSGLPSDRFFAERPEGSVSTLKIQRTQQEDSAVYLCASSLAQPGGAETQYFGPGTRLLVL.

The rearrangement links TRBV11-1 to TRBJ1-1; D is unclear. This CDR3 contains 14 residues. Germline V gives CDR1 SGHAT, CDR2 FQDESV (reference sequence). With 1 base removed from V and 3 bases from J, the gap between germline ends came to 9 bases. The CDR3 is CASSLDTVDTEAFF. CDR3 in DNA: TGTGCCAGCAGCTTAGACACAGTTGACACTGAAGCTTTCTTT.

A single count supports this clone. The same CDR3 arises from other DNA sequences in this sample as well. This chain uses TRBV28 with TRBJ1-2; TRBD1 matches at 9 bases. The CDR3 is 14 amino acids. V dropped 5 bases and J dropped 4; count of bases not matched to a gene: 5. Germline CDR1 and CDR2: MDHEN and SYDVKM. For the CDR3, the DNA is TGTGCCAGCAGTCGAGGACAGGGGTCCTATGGCTACACCTTC. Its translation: CASSRGQGSYGYTF.

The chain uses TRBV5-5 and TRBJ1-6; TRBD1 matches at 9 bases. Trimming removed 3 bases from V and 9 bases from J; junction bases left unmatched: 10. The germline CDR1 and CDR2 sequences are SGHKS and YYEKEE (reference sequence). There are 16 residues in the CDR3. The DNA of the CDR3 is TGTGCCAGCAGCTCACAGGGGGCCCTGGGTATTTCACCCCTCCACTTT. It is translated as CASSSQGALGISPLHF.

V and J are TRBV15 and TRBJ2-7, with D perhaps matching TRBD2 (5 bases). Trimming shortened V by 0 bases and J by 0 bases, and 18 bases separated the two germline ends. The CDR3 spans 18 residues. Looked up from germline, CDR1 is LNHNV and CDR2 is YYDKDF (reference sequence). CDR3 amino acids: CATSRDPVGVLDSYEQYF. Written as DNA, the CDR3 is TGTGCCACCAGCAGAGACCCGGTCGGGGTTTTGGACTCCTACGAGCAGTACTTC. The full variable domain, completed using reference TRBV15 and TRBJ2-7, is DAMVIQNPRYQVTQFGKPVTLSCSQTLNHNVMYWYQQKSSQAPKLLFHYYDKDFNNEADTPDNFQSRRPNTSFCFLDIRSPGLGDTAMYLCATSRDPVGVLDSYEQYFGPGTRLTVT.

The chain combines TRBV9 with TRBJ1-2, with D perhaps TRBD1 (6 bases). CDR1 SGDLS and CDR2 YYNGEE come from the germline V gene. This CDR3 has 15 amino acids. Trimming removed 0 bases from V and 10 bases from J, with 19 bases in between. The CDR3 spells CASSVAAGESVDYTF. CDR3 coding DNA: TGTGCCAGCAGCGTAGCGGCAGGGGAATCGGTTGACTACACCTTC. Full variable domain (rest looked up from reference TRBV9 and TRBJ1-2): DSGVTQTPKHLITATGQRVTLRCSPRSGDLSVYWYQQSLDQGLQFLIQYYNGEERAKGNILERFSAQQFPDLHSELNLSSLELGDSALYFCASSVAAGESVDYTFGSGTRLTVV.

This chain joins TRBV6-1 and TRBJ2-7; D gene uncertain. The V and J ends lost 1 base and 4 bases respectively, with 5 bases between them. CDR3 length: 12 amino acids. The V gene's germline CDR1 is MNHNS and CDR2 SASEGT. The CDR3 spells CASSEGYYEQYF. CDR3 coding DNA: TGTGCCAGCAGTGAAGGCTATTACGAGCAGTACTTC.

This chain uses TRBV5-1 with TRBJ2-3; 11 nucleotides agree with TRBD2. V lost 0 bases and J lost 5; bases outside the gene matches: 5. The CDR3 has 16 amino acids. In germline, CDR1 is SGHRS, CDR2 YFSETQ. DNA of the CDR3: TGCGCCAGCAGCTTGGCGACTAGCGGGATCCGAGATACGCAGTATTTT. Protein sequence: CASSLATSGIRDTQYF.

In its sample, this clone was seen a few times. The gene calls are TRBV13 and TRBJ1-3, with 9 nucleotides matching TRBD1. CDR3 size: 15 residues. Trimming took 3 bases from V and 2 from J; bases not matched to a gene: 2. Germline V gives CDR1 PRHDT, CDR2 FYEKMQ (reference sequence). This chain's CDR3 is CASSFGTGTGNTIYF. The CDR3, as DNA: TGTGCCAGCAGCTTTGGGACAGGGACTGGAAACACCATATATTTT.